The 24 T cell receptor beta chains listed next were all sequenced from one sample in a study of PD-1 blockade in classical Hodgkin lymphoma (dated by TCRdb to 2020 to 2021). Library preparation was by the immunoSEQ multiplex PCR assay. TCRdb's version of the immuneACCESS table is confined to in-frame rearrangements and falls short of the full clone set. An unresolved V gene accounts for under half of the shortfall where checked; the remainder is of unknown origin. The sample table lists more than 70,000 clones, about nine tenths of them with a count of one. Roughly 3% of the sample lies in the top ten. The time point label on this specimen signifies: cycle 2 day 1 (C2D1) of nivolumab. Relapse after autologous stem cell transplantation had occurred in all trial patients, and cohorts A, B and C were distinguished by prior brentuximab vedotin exposure. Here the sequenced sample was peripheral blood mononuclear cells (PBMCs), taken before the second cycle of nivolumab. The origin of the receptors is a human donor with classical Hodgkin lymphoma.

The chain combines TRBV5-1 with TRBJ2-5; possibly TRBD1 for D (6 bases). V was trimmed by 4 bases and J by 5 bases, leaving 18 bases between them. The CDR3 runs to 15 residues. The germline V gene encodes CDR1 SGHRS and CDR2 YFSETQ. The CDR3 DNA is TGCGCCAGCAGCCTTATAACAGGGACCGTTGAGACCCAGTACTTC. Residues: CASSLITGTVETQYF.

The chain combines TRBV10-3 with TRBJ2-7; 11 bases are a match to TRBD2. Germline assignment: CDR1 ENHRY and CDR2 SYGVKD. This CDR3 is 15 amino acids long. The V gene end was trimmed by 7 bases and the J gene end by 2 bases; junction bases not matched to a gene: 7. Here the CDR3 reads CAIILRLAGPYEQYF. CDR3 coding DNA: TGTGCCATCATCCTACGACTAGCGGGACCCTACGAGCAGTACTTC.

The chain has TRBV18 and TRBJ1-2, with TRBD1 as a possible D gene (5 bases). Germline-derived CDR1 and CDR2 are KGHSH and LQKENI. With 0 bases removed from V and 7 bases from J, the gap between germline ends came to 15 bases. This CDR3 region has 15 residues. CDR3 in DNA: TGTGCCAGCTCACCACCGTCGGTGCGGGGGGTTGGCTACACCTTC. Translated: CASSPPSVRGVGYTF.

The chain employs TRBV6-6 and TRBJ1-1, with a tentative D call TRBD1 (6 bases). In germline, CDR1 is MNHNY, CDR2 SVGAGI (reference sequence). V shed 2 bases and J shed 3 bases, with 13 bases lying between them. The length of the CDR3 is 15 residues. CDR3 nucleotide sequence: TGTGCCAGCAGTTACGCGGACAGATCCTACACTGAAGCTTTCTTT. This encodes CASSYADRSYTEAFF.

The chain uses TRBV5-1 and TRBJ1-1; tentative D call: TRBD1 (5 bases). In germline, CDR1 is SGHRS, CDR2 YFSETQ. CDR3 size: 14 residues. V lost 4 bases, J lost 4 bases, and 14 bases lay in between. The CDR3 bases are TGCGCCAGCAGCGCTGGGGCATGGAGCACTGAAGCTTTCTTT. It yields the protein CASSAGAWSTEAFF.

The chain carries TRBV11-2 and TRBJ2-1; a weak D match, TRBD2 (7 bases). V lost 6 bases, J lost 10 bases, and 13 bases lay in between. Germline V CDR1 and CDR2: SGHAT, FQNNGV. The CDR3 consists of 12 residues. In DNA, the CDR3 is TGTGCCAGCAGTCGCGGGGGCAGGGAGCAGTTCTTC. Translation: CASSRGGREQFF.

CDR3 nucleotides: TGTGCCTGGAGTGGGGGGCCTGAAAAACTGTTTTTT. Protein: CAWSGGPEKLFF. The rearrangement links TRBV30 to TRBJ1-4; tentative D call: TRBD1 (6 bases). Germline V lookup: CDR1 GTSNPN, CDR2 SVGIG (reference sequence). The CDR3 is 12 amino acids. Trimming cost V 1 base and J 7 bases, with 7 bases left between them. Supplemented by reference TRBV30 and TRBJ1-4, the full variable domain reads SQTIHQWPATLVQPVGSPLSLECTVEGTSNPNLYWYRQAAGRGLQLLFYSVGIGQISSEVPQNLSASRPQDRQFILSSKKLLLSDSGFYLCAWSGGPEKLFFGSGTQLSVL.

The chain uses TRBV27 and TRBJ1-1, with no clear D. V dropped 7 bases and J dropped 1 base, with 10 bases sitting between them. Germline CDR1 and CDR2: MNHEY and SMNVEV (reference sequence). The CDR3 covers 13 residues. Here the CDR3 DNA reads TGTGCCAGCAAGGTTCTTGGGAACACTGAAGCTTTCTTT. Translation gives CASKVLGNTEAFF.

V is TRBV7-6 and J is TRBJ2-7, with D unclear. The CDR3 runs to 17 residues. CDR1 and CDR2 from the germline V gene are SGHVS and FNYEAQ. V was shortened by 4 bases and J by 2 bases, with 21 bases between the two germline ends. CDR3: CASSYPIGRGAPYEQYF. CDR3 DNA sequence: TGTGCCAGCAGCTACCCGATTGGGCGCGGAGCACCCTACGAGCAGTACTTC. The full variable domain, in which reference TRBV7-6 and TRBJ2-7 provide the parts outside the CDR3, is GAGVSQSPRYKVTKRGQDVALRCDPISGHVSLYWYRQALGQGPEFLTYFNYEAQQDKSGLPNDRFSAERPEGSISTLTIQRTEQRDSAMYRCASSYPIGRGAPYEQYFGPGTRLTVT.

The chain uses TRBV11-2 and TRBJ2-3; D is unresolved. Deletions cut 0 bases from V and 2 bases from J, with 6 bases between. Germline CDR1 is SGHAT and CDR2 is FQNNGV. The CDR3 runs to 14 residues. The CDR3 loop reads CASSLEHPTDTQYF. The CDR3 DNA reads as TGTGCCAGCAGCTTAGAGCACCCCACAGATACGCAGTATTTT.

This chain connects TRBV30 to TRBJ1-2; D gene unclear. The CDR3 length is 13 residues. With 2 bases removed from V and 4 bases from J, the gap between germline ends came to 11 bases. In germline, CDR1 is GTSNPN, CDR2 SVGIG (reference sequence). The CDR3 DNA reads as TGTGCCTGGAGTCCCTTGTGGGGCTATGGCTACACCTTC. Its protein product is CAWSPLWGYGYTF.

V gene TRBV2 combines with J gene TRBJ2-7, with 8 bases matching TRBD2. In germline, CDR1 is SNHLY, CDR2 FYNNEI. V gave up 8 bases and J gave up 1 base; unmatched junction bases: 7. The length of the CDR3 is 14 residues. For the CDR3, the DNA is TGTGCCAGCCTCAGCGGGAGTTGGTCCTACGAGCAGTACTTC. Its protein is CASLSGSWSYEQYF.

There are a few counts of this clone. The chain links TRBV21-1 to TRBJ1-2; the table's D call TRBD1 went unverified against the DNA. TRBV21-1 is designated a pseudogene. This CDR3 is built from 15 residues. This CDR3 is CARGDKAARNYGYTF. For the CDR3, the DNA is TGTGCCAGGGGGGACAAAGCCGCCCGGAACTATGGCTACACCTTC.

The chain combines TRBV5-1 with TRBJ2-2; 7 bases are a match to TRBD1. Unmatched junction bases numbered 4, after V lost 0 bases and J lost 11 bases. CDR1 and CDR2 (germline): SGHRS, YFSETQ. CDR3 size: 13 residues. CDR3 residues: CASSLAGQRELFF. CDR3 nucleotide sequence: TGCGCCAGCAGCTTGGCGGGACAGCGTGAGCTGTTTTTT. The entire variable domain, with the rest obtained from reference TRBV5-1 and TRBJ2-2, is as follows: KAGVTQTPRYLIKTRGQQVTLSCSPISGHRSVSWYQQTPGQGLQFLFEYFSETQRNKGNFPGRFSGRQFSNSRSEMNVSTLELGDSALYLCASSLAGQRELFFGEGSRLTVL.

The chain couples TRBV14 to TRBJ1-1, with a weak D call TRBD1 (6 bases). V was shortened by 4 bases and J by 7 bases, with 19 bases between the two germline ends. CDR1 and CDR2 from the germline V gene are SGHDN and FVKESK. The CDR3 has 15 amino acids. CDR3 in amino acids: CASSLIQGFKNEAFF. The CDR3 DNA is TGTGCCAGCAGCCTTATTCAGGGGTTTAAGAATGAAGCTTTCTTT.

This clone was observed a single time. The chain recombines TRBV28 with TRBJ1-5; no clear D gene. The CDR3 loop spans 16 amino acids. Trimming pared 2 bases from V and 5 bases from J, leaving 16 bases between. In germline, CDR1 is MDHEN, CDR2 SYDVKM. CDR3 nucleotide sequence: TGTGCCAGCAGTTTAGAGTCAGGAGTAGCTTATCAGCCCCAGCATTTT. It codes for CASSLESGVAYQPQHF.

This rearrangement joins TRBV7-9 to TRBJ2-7; D is uncertain. CDR1 and CDR2 from the germline V gene are SEHNR and FQNEAQ (reference sequence). The CDR3 loop spans 12 amino acids. V was pared by 5 bases and J by 7 bases, with 12 bases between. The CDR3 region is CASSNILEEQYF. As DNA, the CDR3 is TGTGCCAGCAGCAATATACTGGAGGAGCAGTACTTC. Supplemented by reference TRBV7-9 and TRBJ2-7, the full variable domain reads DTGVSQNPRHKITKRGQNVTFRCDPISEHNRLYWYRQTLGQGPEFLTYFQNEAQLEKSRLLSDRFSAERPKGSFSTLEIQRTEQGDSAMYLCASSNILEEQYFGPGTRLTVT.

The chain combines TRBV2 with TRBJ2-7; D remains ambiguous. The CDR3 totals 13 residues. Germline V CDR1 and CDR2: SNHLY, FYNNEI. The ends were cut back, 4 bases at V and 2 bases at J, with 9 bases in the middle. This chain's CDR3 is CASSGQATYEQYF. As DNA, the CDR3 is TGTGCCAGCAGTGGGCAGGCCACCTACGAGCAGTACTTC.

The chain recombines TRBV6-6 with TRBJ2-7; D remains unclear. The germline gives CDR1 MNHNY, CDR2 SVGAGI (reference sequence). This CDR3 contains 14 residues. The germline V and J ends were trimmed by 10 bases and 2 bases, with 18 bases remaining between them. The chain's CDR3 is CATTPSGITYEQYF. In nucleotides, the CDR3 is TGTGCCACCACCCCCTCTGGGATTACCTACGAGCAGTACTTC.

The chain recombines TRBV5-1 with TRBJ2-1; tentative D call: TRBD2 (6 bases). V was pared by 0 bases and J by 5 bases, with 12 bases between. The CDR3 runs 15 residues. From germline, CDR1 is SGHRS and CDR2 YFSETQ. The CDR3 loop is CASSLEPGLNNEQFF. The CDR3 DNA reads TGCGCCAGCAGCTTGGAACCGGGACTCAACAATGAGCAGTTCTTC.

This rearrangement joins TRBV27 to TRBJ1-1; tentatively, D is TRBD1 (6 bases). Germline CDR1 is MNHEY and CDR2 is SMNVEV (reference sequence). The CDR3 loop spans 13 amino acids. V lost 0 bases and J lost 9, with 11 bases in between. The CDR3 region has the DNA TGTGCCAGCAGTTTATCAGGACAGAATAAAGCTTTCTTT. Protein product: CASSLSGQNKAFF.

The chain recombines TRBV10-1 with TRBJ2-3, with unresolved D. CDR1 and CDR2 from the germline V gene are WNHNN and SYGVQD (reference sequence). The CDR3 spans 17 residues. V was pared by 0 bases and J by 0 bases, with 13 bases between. The CDR3 bases are TGCGCCAGCAGTGAGTCGAGCCACGAGTCTAGCACAGATACGCAGTATTTT. It translates to CASSESSHESSTDTQYF.

V is TRBV27 and J is TRBJ1-1; D is perhaps TRBD1 (6 bases). There are 14 residues in the CDR3. The ends were cut back, 2 bases at V and 4 bases at J, with 11 bases in the middle. CDR1 MNHEY and CDR2 SMNVEV come from the germline V gene (reference sequence). CDR3 in amino acids: CASSLMLGATEAFF. In DNA, the CDR3 is TGTGCCAGCAGTTTAATGCTGGGGGCCACTGAAGCTTTCTTT.

The V call is TRBV19, the J call TRBJ1-4; maybe TRBD1 (5 bases). CDR1 and CDR2 from the germline V gene are LNHDA and SQIVND (reference sequence). The V end was cut by 3 bases, the J end by 5 bases, with 13 bases between. The CDR3 loop spans 15 amino acids. CDR3 loop: CASSMPGTQNEKLFF. In nucleotides, the CDR3 is TGTGCCAGTAGTATGCCCGGGACCCAGAATGAAAAACTGTTTTTT. Filled out from reference TRBV19 and TRBJ1-4, the complete variable domain reads DGGITQSPKYLFRKEGQNVTLSCEQNLNHDAMYWYRQDPGQGLRLIYYSQIVNDFQKGDIAEGYSVSREKKESFPLTVTSAQKNPTAFYLCASSMPGTQNEKLFFGSGTQLSVL.